Listed here are 21 T cell receptor beta chains from one sample, sequenced in a study of breast tumors, draining lymph nodes, adjacent tissues. One entry per CDR3 protein, called by TCRdb with MiXCR from the multiplex PCR reads. The table has approximately 230,000 distinct CDR3 sequences, around 35% seen once. Axillary draining lymph nodes of breast cancer patients supplied the node samples. Source material: axillary lymph node tissue. The receptors come from a female donor with breast cancer. Some clones in this sample may be carry-over from other donors' samples.

This clonotype was seen only a few times. This may be a read error, as it is one base from a much larger clone. This chain's CDR3 is CATSRDRVSRGGETQYF. In nucleotides, the CDR3 is TGTGCCACCAGCAGAGATCGGGTTAGCAGGGGGGGGGAGACCCAGTACTTC. The rearrangement uses TRBV15 and TRBJ2-5; D may be TRBD1 or TRBD2 (7 bases each). V lost 0 bases, J lost 5 bases, and 19 bases lay in between. In germline, CDR1 is LNHNV, CDR2 YYDKDF (reference sequence). This CDR3 is built from 17 residues.

This clonotype was observed many times. V is TRBV6-1 and J is TRBJ1-6; TRBD1 matches 7 bases. Germline trimming cut 7 bases from V and 9 bases from J; bases unmatched to any gene: 15. Per germline, CDR1 MNHNS and CDR2 SASEGT. This CDR3 is 16 amino acids long. The CDR3 protein is CASKNERTGGSSPLHF. For the CDR3, the DNA is TGTGCCAGCAAAAACGAACGGACAGGTGGAAGTTCACCCCTCCACTTT.

This clonotype has only a few counts. A read error may be the cause here, since a much bigger clone is one base away. This sequence joins TRBV20-1 and TRBJ2-1, with TRBD2 identical over 8 bases. The CDR3 length is 12 residues. Germline assignment: CDR1 DFQATT and CDR2 SNEGSKA (reference sequence). The CDR3 protein is CSAGLEDNEPFF. In nucleotides, the CDR3 is TGCAGTGCGGGACTAGAGGACAATGAGCCGTTCTTC.

This clonotype appeared once. Since the CDR3 does not end with the conserved phenylalanine or tryptophan, this likely comes from a read error. It is unclear where the CDR3 begins or ends on the DNA, so no DNA is shown, and the CDR3 is as TCRdb lists it. The CDR3 sequence is CASSTRGDYGYTFGS. This chain connects TRBV19 to TRBJ2-5; TRBD1 was called by the table and not checked on the DNA. Per germline, CDR1 LNHDA and CDR2 SQIVND (reference sequence). The CDR3 length is 15 residues, termini included.

J is TRBJ2-1 and V is TRBV24-1; 7 nucleotides agree with TRBD2. V gave up 7 bases and J gave up 2 bases; unmatched junction bases: 4. The CDR3 has 14 amino acids. CDR1 KGHDR and CDR2 SFDVKD come from the germline V gene. The CDR3 loop reads CATSRSGAYNEQFF. The CDR3 region has the DNA TGTGCCACCAGCCGAAGCGGGGCCTACAATGAGCAGTTCTTC.

This clonotype was detected a few times. Just one base apart from a much larger clone, this may be a read error. J is TRBJ1-6 and V is TRBV6-6; no reliable D call. CDR3 length: 14 residues. Trimming pared 5 bases from V and 9 bases from J, leaving 14 bases between. Germline CDR1 reads MNHNY; CDR2 reads SVGAGI (reference sequence). CDR3 coding DNA: TGTGCCAGCAGTCACGCAAGAGTGGGTTCACCCCTCCACTTT. It specifies CASSHARVGSPLHF.

The V gene is TRBV7-3, the J gene TRBJ2-7, with TRBD2 identical over 7 bases. Per the germline V gene, CDR1 is SGHTA and CDR2 is FQGTGA. After removal of 5 bases from V and 6 bases from J, the junction contained 7 bases not matched to a gene. CDR3 length: 13 amino acids. CDR3 protein: CASSQGGPSEQYF. Here the CDR3 DNA reads TGTGCCAGCAGCCAGGGAGGGCCCTCCGAGCAGTACTTC.

The V and J genes are TRBV11-2 and TRBJ2-1; 9 bases line up with TRBD2. V gave up 3 bases and J gave up 9 bases; unmatched junction bases: 12. Per germline, CDR1 SGHAT and CDR2 FQNNGV. This CDR3 region has 16 residues. This CDR3 reads CASSFSMGPAGGEQFF. The CDR3 DNA reads as TGTGCCAGCAGCTTCTCTATGGGACCAGCGGGAGGTGAGCAGTTCTTC. The whole variable domain, filled in from reference TRBV11-2 and TRBJ2-1, reads EAGVAQSPRYKIIEKRQSVAFWCNPISGHATLYWYQQILGQGPKLLIQFQNNGVVDDSQLPKDRFSAERLKGVDSTLKIQPAKLEDSAVYLCASSFSMGPAGGEQFFGPGTRLTVL.

The chain employs TRBV4-2 and TRBJ2-1; 8 nucleotides agree with TRBD2. Per the germline V gene, CDR1 is LGHNA and CDR2 is YNFKEQ. The J segment lost 4 bases and the V segment lost 0 bases, leaving 2 bases of the junction unmatched. The CDR3 extends over 15 amino acids. The CDR3 region has the DNA TGTGCCAGCAGCCAAGATTCGGGGGGGTACAATGAGCAGTTCTTC. Translated, it gives CASSQDSGGYNEQFF.

On this clonotype itself: A much larger clone is a single base away; this may be a read error. The chain carries TRBV29-1 and TRBJ2-1; weak D call: TRBD1 (5 bases). This CDR3 is built from 13 residues. The germline V gene encodes CDR1 SQVTM and CDR2 ANQGSEA. The CDR3 bases are TGCAGCGTTGATGCAGGGTCCATTACTGAGCAGTCCTTC. It yields the protein CSVDAGSITEQSF.

Note on this clonotype: Sequence at one end of the junction differs from germline and may be a read error. The V call is TRBV10-3, the J call TRBJ2-1; TRBD2 matches 8 bases. Germline V CDR1 and CDR2: ENHRY, SYGVKD. The CDR3 sequence is 15 residues long. CDR3 protein: CAISVAGPSYNEQFF. The CDR3, as DNA: TGTGCTATCAGCGTAGCGGGACCTTCCTACAATGAGCAGTTCTTC.

This clonotype was counted only a few times. V is TRBV6-5 and J is TRBJ1-5; 7 nucleotides align to TRBD1. The CDR3 sequence is 15 residues long. The J segment lost 4 bases and the V segment lost 0 bases, leaving 3 bases of the junction unmatched. The germline CDR1 and CDR2 sequences are MNHEY and SVGAGI. DNA for the CDR3: TGTGCCAGCAGTTACTCCGGGACAGCGAATCAGCCCCAGCATTTT. Protein: CASSYSGTANQPQHF.

The V and J genes are TRBV27 and TRBJ1-5; D gene unclear. V lost 3 bases and J 7 bases, leaving 10 bases between the germline ends. The CDR3 is 13 residues long. The V gene's germline CDR1 is MNHEY and CDR2 SMNVEV (reference sequence). This CDR3 is CASSFEGEQPQHF. In nucleotides, the CDR3 is TGTGCCAGCAGTTTCGAGGGCGAACAGCCCCAGCATTTT.

This clonotype came up many times. The DNA of the CDR3 is TGTGCCAGCAGCCTCTACCACACAGATACGCAGTATTTT. Translation gives CASSLYHTDTQYF. The chain recombines TRBV11-3 with TRBJ2-3, with D hard to call. The CDR3 sequence is 13 residues long. V dropped 5 bases and J dropped 2 bases, with 8 bases sitting between them. CDR1 and CDR2 from the germline V gene are SGHNT and YENEEA.

The genes are TRBV7-2 and TRBJ2-3; TRBD2 agrees at 11 bases. Germline trimming cut 1 base from V and 4 bases from J; bases unmatched to any gene: 28. The CDR3 is 24 amino acids. Germline assignment: CDR1 SGHTA and CDR2 FQGNSA. CDR3: CASSLVRNGALRLAGLLRADTQYF. In nucleotides, the CDR3 is TGTGCCAGCAGCTTAGTCCGAAACGGGGCGCTAAGACTAGCGGGACTCTTACGGGCAGATACGCAGTATTTT. The whole variable domain, remainder taken from reference TRBV7-2 and TRBJ2-3, is GAGVSQSPSNKVTEKGKDVELRCDPISGHTALYWYRQSLGQGLEFLIYFQGNSAPDKSGLPSDRFSAERTGGSVSTLTIQRTQQEDSAVYLCASSLVRNGALRLAGLLRADTQYFGPGTRLTVL.

This clonotype was found many times. J is TRBJ2-5 and V is TRBV14; TRBD2 agrees at 7 bases. V was pared by 4 bases and J by 5 bases, with 10 bases of the junction left unmatched. CDR1 SGHDN and CDR2 FVKESK come from the germline V gene. The CDR3 totals 15 residues. CDR3 sequence reads: CASSPQSRTRETQYF. In nucleotides, the CDR3 is TGTGCCAGCAGCCCACAATCGCGGACTAGGGAGACCCAGTACTTC.

Here the CDR3 DNA reads TGCGCCAGCAGCCCCGGGCCTCTTGGGGACACTGAAGCTTTCTTT. Encoded protein: CASSPGPLGDTEAFF. The gene calls are TRBV5-1 and TRBJ1-1; D not certain. Germline-derived CDR1 and CDR2 are SGHRS and YFSETQ. Between the trimmed V and J ends, which lost 4 bases and 3 bases, there was a span of 16 bases. The CDR3 is made up of 15 amino acids.

In this sample, this clonotype turned up many times. This sequence joins TRBV12-5 and TRBJ1-2; the D is unclear. The CDR3 contains 13 residues. V was trimmed by 6 bases and J by 4 bases, leaving 12 bases between them. Germline V lookup: CDR1 LGHNT, CDR2 FRNRAP. Written as DNA, the CDR3 is TGTGCTAGTGGCTACGGCCGGGTCTATGGCTACACCTTC. As protein: CASGYGRVYGYTF. Together with reference TRBV12-5 and TRBJ1-2, the CDR3 gives the full variable domain: DARVTQTPRHKVTEMGQEVTMRCQPILGHNTVFWYRQTMMQGLELLAYFRNRAPLDDSGMPKDRFSAEMPDATLATLKIQPSEPRDSAVYFCASGYGRVYGYTFGSGTRLTVV.

Ten or more counts support this clonotype. This sequence joins TRBV7-9 and TRBJ1-4; D not certain. The V end was cut by 0 bases, the J end by 7 bases, with 12 bases between. Germline CDR1 reads SEHNR; CDR2 reads FQNEAQ (reference sequence). CDR3 length: 15 residues. DNA for the CDR3: TGTGCCAGCAGCTTAGCGCAAGGGCGTGGTGAAAAACTGTTTTTT. Amino acids: CASSLAQGRGEKLFF.

This clonotype came up a few times. The chain has TRBV6-1 and TRBJ2-5; 16 bases are shared with TRBD2. Germline assignment: CDR1 MNHNS and CDR2 SASEGT. The trim removed 5 bases at V and 5 bases at J, leaving 8 bases unmatched. The CDR3 runs to 17 residues. CDR3 sequence reads: CASSLGTSGRAVETQYF. CDR3 DNA sequence: TGTGCCAGCAGTCTAGGGACTAGCGGGAGGGCAGTCGAGACCCAGTACTTC.

At least ten counts were recorded for this clonotype. This chain joins TRBV5-1 and TRBJ2-1, with D maybe TRBD1 (6 bases). The CDR3 is 14 residues long. The V and J ends lost 1 base and 4 bases respectively, with 9 bases between them. Germline CDR1 is SGHRS and CDR2 is YFSETQ. DNA of the CDR3: TGCGCCAGCAGCTTGAGGGGGTCGTACAATGAGCAGTTCTTC. Translation: CASSLRGSYNEQFF.